A selection of T cell receptor beta chains follows, all from one sample in a study of cytomegalovirus exposure and HLA in healthy donors. Profiling relied on immunoSEQ multiplex PCR, and the TCRdb table lists in-frame clones only, not all of them. The table records 220,000 or so clones, 70% to 85% of them present only once. The sequencing sample was made of PBMCs. The receptors here all came from a man aged 50 or older in good health and CMV-seronegative. Both conserved end residues are part of each CDR3. D genes are given only for firm matches. Clone size is shown for a subset of rows, as once, few, many or a class of expanded clone.

d_gene	v_gene	abundance	CDR3aa
NA	TRBV29-1	NA	CSVSDMDTEAFF
TRBD1	TRBV7-9	NA	CASSPGTGASTDTQYF
NA	TRBV28	NA	CASSLIEGGSWNTGELFF
TRBD1	TRBV27	once	CASSYIQGASDTQYF
TRBD1	TRBV4-1	once	CASSQTRRTGVYEQYF
NA	TRBV6-1	NA	CASSVLEATNYEQYF
TRBD1	TRBV6-5	few	CASRYRQGAVSPLHF
TRBD1	TRBV2	NA	CASRISGTGRNEQFF
NA	TRBV4-2	NA	CASSQAPTQNYGHTF
NA	TRBV6-1	NA	CASSEVGPFPAYEQYF
NA	TRBV11-2	NA	CASSLGQNNEQFF
NA	TRBV5-4	few	CASSWGEYNEQFF
TRBD2	TRBV9	NA	CASSVVREGNTGELFF
NA	TRBV5-1	NA	CASSSVDTGELFF
TRBD2	TRBV19	once	CASSESSSGRSYEQYF
NA	TRBV28	NA	CASSAGLNSYEQYF
NA	TRBV21-1	once	CASSKMEREFTDTQYF
NA	TRBV7-9	NA	CALATRLSGNTIYF
TRBD1	TRBV19	NA	CASSIAGQGKRNEQFF
NA	TRBV5-4	NA	CASSSGTLGGNTIYF
TRBD1	TRBV6-1	NA	CASSFTGGADYGYTF
NA	TRBV2	NA	CASSDGLNQPQHF
NA	TRBV25-1	NA	CASRNREGYGYTF
NA	TRBV5-1	NA	CASSLRRTTTYEQYF
TRBD1	TRBV2	NA	CASSVQGADTQYF
TRBD2	TRBV5-5	NA	CASSRTPMNSGRYEQFF
TRBD1	TRBV4-1	NA	CASSQTQGAIETQYF
TRBD1	TRBV10-3	NA	CAISGGQGTGEQFF
TRBD2	TRBV5-4	NA	CASSAQGLAGREQFF
TRBD2	TRBV5-4	NA	CASSSGHERGGRTDTQYF
TRBD2	TRBV7-6	NA	CASSLRLAEYNEQFF
TRBD2	TRBV5-6	NA	CASSGPGLAGGYEQYF
NA	TRBV9	NA	CASSVGENQPQHF